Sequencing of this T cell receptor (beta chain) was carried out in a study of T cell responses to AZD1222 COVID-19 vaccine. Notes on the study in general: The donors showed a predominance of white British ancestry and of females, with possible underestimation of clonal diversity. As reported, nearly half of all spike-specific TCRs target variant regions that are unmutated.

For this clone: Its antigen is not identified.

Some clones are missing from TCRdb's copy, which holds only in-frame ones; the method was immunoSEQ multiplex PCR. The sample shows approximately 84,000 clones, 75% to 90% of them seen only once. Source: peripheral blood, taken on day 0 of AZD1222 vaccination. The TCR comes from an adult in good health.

The CDR3 nucleotides read TGTGCCAGCAGCTCGGGACTGGACCAAGAGACCCAGTACTTC. This gives the protein CASSSGLDQETQYF. The chain uses TRBV5-6 and TRBJ2-5; D is possibly TRBD2 (6 bases). The CDR3 runs 14 residues. Germline V CDR1 and CDR2: SGHDT, YYEEEE. The V end was cut by 3 bases, the J end by 0 bases, with 9 bases between. Looking up the rest from reference TRBV5-6 and TRBJ2-5 gives the full variable domain: DAGVTQSPTHLIKTRGQQVTLRCSPKSGHDTVSWYQQALGQGPQFIFQYYEEEERQRGNFPDRFSGHQFPNYSSELNVNALLLGDSALYLCASSSGLDQETQYFGPGTRLLVL.